The sequence of this T cell receptor beta chain was determined in a study of blood T cell repertoires in COVID-19. Overall study: There were acute and convalescent COVID-19 samples, and they came from the United States, Italy and Spain. T cells, B-cell-depleted T cells, or PBMCs provided the cDNA or gDNA that served as material.

This clone turned up a few times. The method was immunoSEQ multiplex PCR; TCRdb's version includes in-frame clones alone and lacks a portion of them. The table shows over 95,000 clones, with roughly 81% occurring only once. Input material: peripheral blood. This clonotype originated in a human donor in a cohort sampled during active COVID-19.

Here the CDR3 reads CASSTSRNTGELFF. CDR3 in DNA: TGCGCCAGCAGTACTAGCAGAAACACCGGGGAGCTGTTTTTT. The chain recombines TRBV10-2 with TRBJ2-2; weak D call: TRBD2 (6 bases). V was pared by 5 bases and J by 2 bases, with 9 bases between. This CDR3 has 14 amino acids. Germline V gives CDR1 WSHSY, CDR2 SAAADI.